This T cell receptor (beta chain) was sequenced for a study of T cell responses to AZD1222 COVID-19 vaccine. In the case of this clone: What it binds is not known.

Pooling was applied to second doses at about 4 or about 12 weeks. The germline V gene encodes CDR1 LGHNA and CDR2 YSLEER. V shed 4 bases, J shed 7 bases, and the junction held 4 bases outside the gene matches. The CDR3 totals 14 residues. General study points: Spike-wide vaccine-associated CD4 TCRs dominated at 160-218 and 743-854. The repertoires were collected only after the peak T cell response.

The data were produced by immunoSEQ multiplex PCR, yet TCRdb's version contains in-frame clones alone and is incomplete. The sample lists 140,000 or so clones; 88% were seen once. The sequences come from peripheral blood, collected 28 days after the second AZD1222 dose. This clonotype originated in an adult who received the AZD1222 COVID-19 vaccine. The chain has TRBV4-3 and TRBJ1-4, with TRBD1 identical over 9 bases. CDR3 nucleotide sequence: TGCGCCAGCAGCCTAGGACAGGGGACTGAAAAACTGTTTTTT. It translates to CASSLGQGTEKLFF.